One sample yielded the 31 T cell receptor beta chains listed below, sequenced in a study of T cell changes during pregnancy in multiple sclerosis. Clones were sequenced by immunoSEQ multiplex PCR, and TCRdb holds only the in-frame ones, with some missing. The repertoire holds around 70,000 clones, over 85% seen once, with around 3.5% in the top ten. The input for sequencing was peripheral blood, taken after pregnancy. These receptor sequences come from a female donor in good health, enrolled as a control in a pregnancy study.

The chain employs TRBV27 and TRBJ1-6; TRBD1 matches at 8 bases. Germline assignment: CDR1 MNHEY and CDR2 SMNVEV (reference sequence). With V trimmed by 6 bases and J by 1 base, 8 bases remained unmatched. The CDR3 has 17 amino acids. As DNA, the CDR3 is TGTGCCAGCAGCCCCGGACAGGGAAGATCCTATAATTCACCCCTCCACTTT. Protein product: CASSPGQGRSYNSPLHF.

The CDR3 loop is CASRGQVQIPNEQFF. The DNA of the CDR3 is TGTGCCAGCAGGGGGCAGGTCCAAATCCCCAATGAGCAGTTCTTC. The chain employs TRBV6-5 and TRBJ2-1, with D tentatively TRBD1 (5 bases). The CDR3 contains 15 residues. Trimming left V 6 bases short and J 6 bases short, with 18 bases between. Germline assignment: CDR1 MNHEY and CDR2 SVGAGI.

The chain carries TRBV5-1 and TRBJ1-5; weak D call: TRBD1 (5 bases). Germline CDR1 is SGHRS and CDR2 is YFSETQ. CDR3 length: 15 residues. Between the trimmed V and J ends, which lost 3 bases and 3 bases, there was a span of 13 bases. The CDR3 coding sequence is TGCGCCAGCAGCTACGACGGACAAGTCAATCAGCCCCAGCATTTT. The encoded protein is CASSYDGQVNQPQHF. The full variable domain, completed using reference TRBV5-1 and TRBJ1-5, is KAGVTQTPRYLIKTRGQQVTLSCSPISGHRSVSWYQQTPGQGLQFLFEYFSETQRNKGNFPGRFSGRQFSNSRSEMNVSTLELGDSALYLCASSYDGQVNQPQHFGDGTRLSIL.

This clone was seen a handful of times. The chain carries TRBV6-4 and TRBJ2-1; D unclear. This CDR3 contains 13 residues. Germline-derived CDR1 and CDR2 are MRHNA and SNTAGT. Between the trimmed V and J ends, which lost 6 bases and 6 bases, there was a span of 12 bases. CDR3 bases: TGTGCCAGCAGCAAGAGTGAGAGCAATGAGCAGTTCTTC. Translation: CASSKSESNEQFF.

V is TRBV30 and J is TRBJ2-1; D might be TRBD2 (6 bases). The V gene's germline CDR1 is GTSNPN and CDR2 SVGIG (reference sequence). This CDR3 spans 11 amino acids. Trimming took off 5 bases at V and 6 bases at J, with 8 bases between the two ends. The CDR3 protein is CAWGDSNEQFF. The CDR3 coding sequence is TGTGCCTGGGGGGACTCCAATGAGCAGTTCTTC.

This chain joins TRBV9 and TRBJ1-5; D unclear. V lost 4 bases to trimming and J lost 3 bases, with 8 bases between them. This CDR3 region has 13 residues. Germline CDR1 is SGDLS and CDR2 is YYNGEE. The DNA for the CDR3 is TGTGCCAGCAGCCCCGAGCCCAATCAGCCCCAGCATTTT. Its translation is CASSPEPNQPQHF.

Note on this clone: Germline is not matched at one junction end, which may reflect a read error. The rearrangement joins TRBV2 to TRBJ2-3; 7 bases line up with TRBD2. This CDR3 region has 14 residues. Germline lookup yields CDR1 SNHLY and CDR2 FYNNEI. CDR3: CAGRLAASTDTQYF. The CDR3 DNA is TGTGCCGGCAGACTAGCAGCTAGCACAGATACGCAGTATTTT.

The chain couples TRBV28 to TRBJ2-7; D ambiguous. Per germline, CDR1 MDHEN and CDR2 SYDVKM. This CDR3 region has 14 residues. Trimming shortened V by 2 bases and J by 4 bases, and 12 bases separated the two germline ends. The CDR3 here is CASSLIGSRYEQYF. The CDR3 DNA reads TGTGCCAGCAGTTTAATCGGTTCTAGGTACGAGCAGTACTTC.

The chain combines TRBV14 with TRBJ2-7, with TRBD1 identical over 8 bases. There are 15 residues in the CDR3. Germline V lookup: CDR1 SGHDN, CDR2 FVKESK. V shed 4 bases and J 2 bases; nucleotides not matched to a gene: 7. The CDR3 nucleotides read TGTGCCAGCAGCCCCCTGGGGACAGGCCCCTACGAGCAGTACTTC. It encodes CASSPLGTGPYEQYF. Combining the CDR3 with reference TRBV14 and TRBJ2-7 gives the whole variable domain EAGVTQFPSHSVIEKGQTVTLRCDPISGHDNLYWYRRVMGKEIKFLLHFVKESKQDESGMPNNRFLAERTGGTYSTLKVQPAELEDSGVYFCASSPLGTGPYEQYFGPGTRLTVT.

This clone showed up just once. This chain joins TRBV4-2 and TRBJ2-1, with 11 bases that match TRBD2. CDR1 LGHNA and CDR2 YNFKEQ come from the germline V gene. This CDR3 is built from 15 residues. V was clipped by 1 base and J by 4 bases; unmatched bases: 0. The CDR3 nucleotides read TGTGCCAGCAGCCAAGGGACTAGCGGGTACAATGAGCAGTTCTTC. Translating it yields CASSQGTSGYNEQFF.

The rearrangement links TRBV28 to TRBJ2-2, with TRBD2 matching over 13 bases. The CDR3 totals 17 residues. Germline assignment: CDR1 MDHEN and CDR2 SYDVKM. J gave up 6 bases and V 0 bases, and 4 bases lay outside the gene matches. DNA for the CDR3: TGTGCCAGCAGTTTATGGGAACTAGCGGGAGGGCCCGGGGAGCTGTTTTTT. Its protein product is CASSLWELAGGPGELFF.

The rearrangement joins TRBV10-3 to TRBJ2-1; 14 bases match TRBD2. The CDR3 is 17 amino acids. CDR1 is ENHRY and CDR2 is SYGVKD in the germline V gene. Trimming removed 6 bases from V and 9 bases from J; junction bases left unmatched: 13. This CDR3 reads CAIRPAGGTSGSGEQFF. In DNA, the CDR3 is TGTGCCATCAGGCCAGCCGGAGGGACTAGCGGGAGTGGTGAGCAGTTCTTC.

The chain links TRBV6-1 to TRBJ1-6; 7 bases are a match to TRBD1. This CDR3 has 15 residues. CDR1 is MNHNS and CDR2 is SASEGT in the germline V gene. J gave up 7 bases and V 6 bases, and 9 bases lay outside the gene matches. CDR3 in amino acids: CASRTGRALNSPLHF. CDR3 coding DNA: TGTGCCAGCAGGACAGGGAGAGCTTTGAATTCACCCCTCCACTTT.

This chain joins TRBV10-3 and TRBJ2-3, with 10 nucleotides matching TRBD2. The germline gives CDR1 ENHRY, CDR2 SYGVKD. V lost 4 bases and J lost 1; bases outside the gene matches: 11. The CDR3 sequence is 18 residues long. The CDR3 region is CAISGERGGQVGTDTQYF. DNA of the CDR3: TGTGCCATCAGTGGTGAGCGGGGGGGCCAAGTTGGCACAGATACGCAGTATTTT.

The V call is TRBV6-4, the J call TRBJ2-5; the match to TRBD2 covers 13 bases. The germline gives CDR1 MRHNA, CDR2 SNTAGT. This CDR3 is 16 amino acids long. Trimming took 6 bases from V and 4 from J; bases not matched to a gene: 8. The CDR3 sequence: CASSPTGTSGVETQYF. The CDR3 nucleotides read TGTGCCAGCAGCCCTACCGGGACTAGCGGGGTAGAGACCCAGTACTTC.

This chain links TRBV23-1 with TRBJ2-7; 9 bases are a match to TRBD1. TRBV23-1 is placed among ORFs of uncertain function. V lost 0 bases and J lost 1; bases outside the gene matches: 16. The CDR3 extends over 20 amino acids. CDR3 sequence reads: CASSQSFNRDRVRCSYEQYF. CDR3 nucleotides: TGCGCCAGCAGTCAATCTTTCAACCGGGACAGGGTAAGATGTTCCTACGAGCAGTACTTC.

The chain recombines TRBV5-1 with TRBJ2-7; 10 nucleotides match TRBD1. The CDR3 has 12 residues. In germline, CDR1 is SGHRS, CDR2 YFSETQ. J gave up 5 bases and V 7 bases, and 3 bases lay outside the gene matches. The CDR3 region is CASGTGVHEQYF. The CDR3 bases are TGCGCCAGCGGGACAGGGGTTCACGAGCAGTACTTC.

The chain recombines TRBV7-2 with TRBJ2-7; TRBD1 aligns across 9 bases. CDR3 size: 14 residues. Per germline, CDR1 SGHTA and CDR2 FQGNSA. Trimming took 5 bases from V and 4 from J; bases not matched to a gene: 6. CDR3 nucleotide sequence: TGTGCCAGCAGCCCAACAGGGGGCCCTTACGAGCAGTACTTC. It encodes CASSPTGGPYEQYF. Together with reference TRBV7-2 and TRBJ2-7, the CDR3 gives the full variable domain: GAGVSQSPSNKVTEKGKDVELRCDPISGHTALYWYRQSLGQGLEFLIYFQGNSAPDKSGLPSDRFSAERTGGSVSTLTIQRTQQEDSAVYLCASSPTGGPYEQYFGPGTRLTVT.

The chain links TRBV6-5 to TRBJ2-3, with D possibly TRBD2 on 5 matching bases. V lost 7 bases to trimming and J lost 0 bases, with 8 bases between them. Germline V gene data show CDR1 as MNHEY and CDR2 as SVGAGI. The CDR3 contains 13 residues. The CDR3 nucleotides read TGTGCCAGCACCGAGGGAAGCACAGATACGCAGTATTTT. It encodes CASTEGSTDTQYF.

The V call is TRBV28, the J call TRBJ2-1; TRBD2 agrees at 7 bases. The CDR3 has 17 residues. Germline-derived CDR1 and CDR2 are MDHEN and SYDVKM. The V segment lost 5 bases and the J segment 0 bases; nucleotides outside the gene matches: 10. CDR3 sequence (DNA): TGTGCCAGCAGTCGGTTGGGACTACAGAACTCCTACAATGAGCAGTTCTTC. It yields the protein CASSRLGLQNSYNEQFF.

The chain is built from TRBV28 and TRBJ1-1; D is perhaps TRBD1 (5 bases). CDR1 MDHEN and CDR2 SYDVKM come from the germline V gene. CDR3 length: 14 residues. Trimming took 5 bases from V and 4 from J, leaving 14 bases between them. CDR3 in DNA: TGTGCCAGCAGTCCCTCGTGGGGGGGCACTGAAGCTTTCTTT. This codes for CASSPSWGGTEAFF. Supplemented by reference TRBV28 and TRBJ1-1, the full variable domain reads DVKVTQSSRYLVKRTGEKVFLECVQDMDHENMFWYRQDPGLGLRLIYFSYDVKMKEKGDIPEGYSVSREKKERFSLILESASTNQTSMYLCASSPSWGGTEAFFGQGTRLTVV.

The chain is built from TRBV18 and TRBJ2-1, with D perhaps TRBD2 (6 bases). The CDR3 extends over 13 amino acids. Germline V gives CDR1 KGHSH, CDR2 LQKENI. With 6 bases removed from V and 5 bases from J, the gap between germline ends came to 11 bases. CDR3 residues: CASSLASDNEQFF. The CDR3 region has the DNA TGTGCCAGCTCCCTGGCTAGCGACAATGAGCAGTTCTTC.

The J gene is TRBJ1-3, the V gene TRBV4-2; D is ambiguous. Trimming cost V 3 bases and J 6 bases, with 12 bases left between them. Germline CDR1 LGHNA, CDR2 YNFKEQ. This CDR3 region has 14 residues. CDR3 sequence: CASSHPNGENTIYF. CDR3 DNA sequence: TGTGCCAGCAGCCACCCAAACGGGGAAAACACCATATATTTT.

The CDR3 DNA is TGCAGCGGGACAGGGGTTGGAAACACCATATATTTT. Amino acid sequence: CSGTGVGNTIYF. The rearrangement joins TRBV29-1 to TRBJ1-3, with TRBD1 identical over 9 bases. V trimming: 7 bases; J trimming: 3 bases; junction bases outside the gene matches: 1. This CDR3 contains 12 residues. Per the germline V gene, CDR1 is SQVTM and CDR2 is ANQGSEA.

The chain links TRBV5-4 to TRBJ2-2, with D unresolved. The V gene lost 2 bases and the J gene lost 6 bases, with 5 bases spanning the gap. This CDR3 comprises 12 residues. Per germline, CDR1 SGHNT and CDR2 YYREEE (reference sequence). CDR3 in DNA: TGTGCCAGCAGCTTTTATTCCGGGGAGCTGTTTTTT. Translating gives CASSFYSGELFF.

The CDR3 nucleotides are TGCAGCGTTGTTTCGGGACAACACTATGGCTACACCTTC. Its protein product is CSVVSGQHYGYTF. This chain links TRBV29-1 with TRBJ1-2; possible D gene TRBD1, 6 bases. Trimming took off 4 bases at V and 3 bases at J, with 12 bases between the two ends. Germline V lookup: CDR1 SQVTM, CDR2 ANQGSEA. This CDR3 has 13 amino acids.

The V call is TRBV7-9, the J call TRBJ2-4, with a possible D match to TRBD1 (6 bases). The CDR3 runs to 14 residues. V dropped 3 bases and J dropped 6 bases, with 12 bases sitting between them. CDR1 and CDR2 from the germline V gene are SEHNR and FQNEAQ (reference sequence). The CDR3 here is CASSFEDRLNIQYF. The CDR3 DNA sequence: TGTGCCAGCAGCTTCGAGGACAGATTAAACATTCAGTACTTC.

This chain connects TRBV19 to TRBJ1-1, with 9 positions matching TRBD1. The germline gives CDR1 LNHDA, CDR2 SQIVND (reference sequence). With V trimmed by 7 bases and J by 5 bases, 8 bases remained unmatched. The CDR3 length is 14 residues. The CDR3 region has the DNA TGTGCCAGTATATTTCGGGACAGGGTAACTGAAGCTTTCTTT. This sequence encodes CASIFRDRVTEAFF.

The chain employs TRBV5-5 and TRBJ2-6, with D perhaps matching TRBD1 (6 bases). The CDR3 loop spans 18 amino acids. From germline, CDR1 is SGHKS and CDR2 YYEKEE (reference sequence). The germline V and J ends were trimmed by 2 bases and 2 bases, with 17 bases remaining between them. The CDR3 protein is CASSFQPGRGAGANVLTF. The DNA for the CDR3 is TGTGCCAGCAGCTTTCAGCCGGGCAGGGGCGCTGGGGCCAACGTCCTGACTTTC.

The V and J genes are TRBV28 and TRBJ2-1, with 9 bases that match TRBD2. The J segment lost 8 bases and the V segment lost 6 bases, leaving 8 bases of the junction unmatched. The CDR3 runs 14 residues. Germline lookup yields CDR1 MDHEN and CDR2 SYDVKM. Here the CDR3 reads CASSLISGSDEQFF. CDR3 nucleotide sequence: TGTGCCAGCAGCCTCATTAGCGGGAGCGATGAGCAGTTCTTC.

The V and J genes are TRBV28 and TRBJ2-5; 10 nucleotides match TRBD2. There are 17 residues in the CDR3. Germline trimming cut 5 bases from V and 3 bases from J; bases unmatched to any gene: 12. CDR1 MDHEN and CDR2 SYDVKM come from the germline V gene. The CDR3 reads CASSHRLEAGGKETQYF. The CDR3 bases are TGTGCCAGCAGTCACCGTTTAGAAGCGGGGGGGAAAGAGACCCAGTACTTC.